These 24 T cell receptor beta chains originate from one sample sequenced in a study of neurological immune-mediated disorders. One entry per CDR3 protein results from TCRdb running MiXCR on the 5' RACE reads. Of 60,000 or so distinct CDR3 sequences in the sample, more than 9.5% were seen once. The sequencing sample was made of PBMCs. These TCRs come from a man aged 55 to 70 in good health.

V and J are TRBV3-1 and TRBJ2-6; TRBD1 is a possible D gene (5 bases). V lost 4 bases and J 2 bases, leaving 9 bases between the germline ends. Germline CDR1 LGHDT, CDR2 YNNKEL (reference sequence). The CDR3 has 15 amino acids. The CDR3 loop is CASSRGIAGANVLTF. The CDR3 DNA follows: TGTGCCAGCAGCCGGGGCATTGCTGGGGCCAACGTCCTGACTTTC.

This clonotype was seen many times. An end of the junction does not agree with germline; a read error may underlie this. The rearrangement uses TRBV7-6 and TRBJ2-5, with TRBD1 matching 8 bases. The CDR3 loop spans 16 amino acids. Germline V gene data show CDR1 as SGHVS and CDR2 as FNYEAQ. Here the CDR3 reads CASSLAGGQAQGTQYF. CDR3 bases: TGTGCCAGCAGCTTAGCGGGGGGACAGGCCCAAGGGACCCAGTACTTC.

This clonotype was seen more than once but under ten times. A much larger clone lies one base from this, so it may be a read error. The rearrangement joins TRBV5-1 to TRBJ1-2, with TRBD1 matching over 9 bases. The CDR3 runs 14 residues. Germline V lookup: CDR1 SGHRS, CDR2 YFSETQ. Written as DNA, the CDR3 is TGCACCAGCAGCCCCGGCGACAGGGGGGAAGGCTACACCTTC. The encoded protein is CTSSPGDRGEGYTF.

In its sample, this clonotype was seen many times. CDR3 bases: TGTGCCAGCAGTCCTACAGGTTCCTACGAGCAGTACTTC. It yields the protein CASSPTGSYEQYF. This rearrangement joins TRBV2 to TRBJ2-7, with TRBD1 as a possible D gene (5 bases). Germline V gives CDR1 SNHLY, CDR2 FYNNEI. The V and J ends lost 5 bases and 1 base respectively, with 9 bases between them. The CDR3 length is 13 residues.

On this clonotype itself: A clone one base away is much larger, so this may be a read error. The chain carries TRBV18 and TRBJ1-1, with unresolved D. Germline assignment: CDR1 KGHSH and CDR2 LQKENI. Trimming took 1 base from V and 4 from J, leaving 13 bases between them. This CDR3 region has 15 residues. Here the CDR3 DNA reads TGTGCCAGCTCACCACAGGGCCATTGGGGCACTGAAGCTTTCTTT. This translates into CASSPQGHWGTEAFF.

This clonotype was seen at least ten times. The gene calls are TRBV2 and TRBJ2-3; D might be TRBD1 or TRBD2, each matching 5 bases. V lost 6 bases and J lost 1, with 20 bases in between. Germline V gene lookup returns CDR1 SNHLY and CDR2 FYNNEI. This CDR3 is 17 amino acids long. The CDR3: CASRRERGKGGTDTQYF. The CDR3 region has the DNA TGTGCCAGCAGGAGGGAAAGGGGCAAGGGAGGCACAGATACGCAGTATTTT. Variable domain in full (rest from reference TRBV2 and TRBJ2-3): EPEVTQTPSHQVTQMGQEVILRCVPISNHLYFYWYRQILGQKVEFLVSFYNNEISEKSEIFDDQFSVERPDGSNFTLKIRSTKLEDSAMYFCASRRERGKGGTDTQYFGPGTRLTVL.

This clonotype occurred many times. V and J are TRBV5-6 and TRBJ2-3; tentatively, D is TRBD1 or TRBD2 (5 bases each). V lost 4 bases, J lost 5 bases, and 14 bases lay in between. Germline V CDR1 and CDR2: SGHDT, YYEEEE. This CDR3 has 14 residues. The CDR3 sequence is CASSLWGIRDTQYF. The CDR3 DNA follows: TGTGCCAGCAGCCTTTGGGGGATAAGAGATACGCAGTATTTT.

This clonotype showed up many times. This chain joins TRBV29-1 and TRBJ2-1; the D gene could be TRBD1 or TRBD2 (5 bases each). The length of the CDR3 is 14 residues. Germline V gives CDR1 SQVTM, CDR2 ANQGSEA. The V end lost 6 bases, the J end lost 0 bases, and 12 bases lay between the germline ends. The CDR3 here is CSVWGRSSYNEQFF. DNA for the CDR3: TGCAGCGTGTGGGGACGGAGCTCCTACAATGAGCAGTTCTTC.

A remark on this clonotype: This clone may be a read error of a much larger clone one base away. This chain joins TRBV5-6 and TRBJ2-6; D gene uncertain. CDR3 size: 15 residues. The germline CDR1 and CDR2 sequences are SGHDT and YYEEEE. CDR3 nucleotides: TGTGCCAGCAGCTTGAAGAGCTCTGGGGACAACGTCCTGACTTTC. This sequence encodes CASSLKSSGDNVLTF. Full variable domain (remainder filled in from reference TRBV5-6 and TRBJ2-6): DAGVTQSPTHLIKTRGQQVTLRCSPKSGHDTVSWYQQALGQGPQFIFQYYEEEERQRGNFPDRFSGHQFPNYSSELNVNALLLGDSALYLCASSLKSSGDNVLTFGAGSRLTVL.

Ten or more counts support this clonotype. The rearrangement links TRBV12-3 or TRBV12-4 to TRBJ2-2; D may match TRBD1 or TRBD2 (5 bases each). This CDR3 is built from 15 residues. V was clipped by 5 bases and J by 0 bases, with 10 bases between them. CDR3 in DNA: TGTGCCAGCAGTCCGGGGACGGCGAACACCGGGGAGCTGTTTTTT. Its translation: CASSPGTANTGELFF.

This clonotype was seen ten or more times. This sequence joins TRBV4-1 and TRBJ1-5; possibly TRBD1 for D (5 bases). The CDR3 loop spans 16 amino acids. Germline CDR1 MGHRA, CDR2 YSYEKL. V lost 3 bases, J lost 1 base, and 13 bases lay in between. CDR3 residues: CASSHPHDRSNQPQHF. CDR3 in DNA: TGCGCCAGCAGCCACCCCCACGACAGAAGCAATCAGCCCCAGCATTTT.

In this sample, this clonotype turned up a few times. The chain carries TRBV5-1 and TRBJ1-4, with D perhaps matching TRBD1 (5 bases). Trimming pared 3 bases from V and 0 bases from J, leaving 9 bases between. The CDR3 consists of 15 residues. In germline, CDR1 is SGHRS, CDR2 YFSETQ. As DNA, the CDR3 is TGCGCCAGCAGCTATGGGACCTCAACTAATGAAAAACTGTTTTTT. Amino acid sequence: CASSYGTSTNEKLFF.

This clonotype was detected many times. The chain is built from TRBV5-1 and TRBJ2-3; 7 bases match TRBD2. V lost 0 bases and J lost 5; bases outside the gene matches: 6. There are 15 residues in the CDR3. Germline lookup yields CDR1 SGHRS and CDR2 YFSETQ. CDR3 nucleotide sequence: TGCGCCAGCAGCTTGGAGCTGGGGAGGGGAGATACGCAGTATTTT. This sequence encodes CASSLELGRGDTQYF.

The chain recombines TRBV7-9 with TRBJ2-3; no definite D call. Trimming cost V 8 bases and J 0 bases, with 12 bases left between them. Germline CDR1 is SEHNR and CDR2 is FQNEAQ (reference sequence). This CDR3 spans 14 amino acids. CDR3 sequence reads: CASGIEVSTDTQYF. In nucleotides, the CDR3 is TGTGCCAGCGGGATTGAAGTTAGCACAGATACGCAGTATTTT.

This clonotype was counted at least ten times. The CDR3 protein is CASSLQFEQFF. CDR3 coding DNA: TGTGCCAGCAGTTTACAGTTTGAGCAGTTCTTC. The chain couples TRBV12-3 or TRBV12-4 to TRBJ2-1; D unclear. V dropped 2 bases and J dropped 9 bases, with 5 bases sitting between them. This CDR3 spans 11 amino acids.

CDR3 in DNA: TGTGCCAGCAGCTTGAGGAACCAGGGGCTGAACACCGGGGAGCTGTTTTTT. Its protein product is CASSLRNQGLNTGELFF. The chain uses TRBV7-2 and TRBJ2-2, with a tentative D call TRBD1 (6 bases). Trimming removed 3 bases at V and 1 base at J, with 15 bases between. The length of the CDR3 is 17 residues. Germline CDR1 reads SGHTA; CDR2 reads FQGNSA. Based on the CDR3 plus reference TRBV7-2 and TRBJ2-2, the full variable domain is GAGVSQSPSNKVTEKGKDVELRCDPISGHTALYWYRQSLGQGLEFLIYFQGNSAPDKSGLPSDRFSAERTGGSVSTLTIQRTQQEDSAVYLCASSLRNQGLNTGELFFGEGSRLTVL.

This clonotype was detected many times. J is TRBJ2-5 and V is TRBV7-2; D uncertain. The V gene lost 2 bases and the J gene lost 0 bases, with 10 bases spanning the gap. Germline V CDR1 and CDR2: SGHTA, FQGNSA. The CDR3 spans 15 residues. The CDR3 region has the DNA TGTGCCAGCAGCTTACGCGGCGAGTACCAAGAGACCCAGTACTTC. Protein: CASSLRGEYQETQYF.

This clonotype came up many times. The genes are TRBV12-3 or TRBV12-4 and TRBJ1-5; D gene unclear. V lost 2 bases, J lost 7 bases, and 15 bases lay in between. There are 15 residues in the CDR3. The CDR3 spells CASSLRQSGGQPQHF. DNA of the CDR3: TGTGCCAGCAGTTTAAGGCAGTCGGGAGGGCAGCCCCAGCATTTT.

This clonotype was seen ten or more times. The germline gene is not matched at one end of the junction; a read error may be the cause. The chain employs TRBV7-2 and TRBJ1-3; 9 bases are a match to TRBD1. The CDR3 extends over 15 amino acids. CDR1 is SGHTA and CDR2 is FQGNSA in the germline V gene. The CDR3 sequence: CASGSTGGPGNTIYF. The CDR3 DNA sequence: TGTGCCAGCGGGTCGACAGGGGGGCCTGGGAACACCATATATTTT. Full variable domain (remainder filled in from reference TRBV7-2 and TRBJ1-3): GAGVSQSPSNKVTEKGKDVELRCDPISGHTALYWYRQSLGQGLEFLIYFQGNSAPDKSGLPSDRFSAERTGGSVSTLTIQRTQQEDSAVYLCASGSTGGPGNTIYFGEGSWLTVV.

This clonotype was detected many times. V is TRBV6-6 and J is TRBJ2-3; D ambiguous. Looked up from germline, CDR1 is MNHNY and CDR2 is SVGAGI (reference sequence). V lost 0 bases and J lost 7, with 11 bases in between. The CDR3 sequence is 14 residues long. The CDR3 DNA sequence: TGTGCCAGCAGTTACTCGGTTGAACCAAATACGCAGTATTTT. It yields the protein CASSYSVEPNTQYF.

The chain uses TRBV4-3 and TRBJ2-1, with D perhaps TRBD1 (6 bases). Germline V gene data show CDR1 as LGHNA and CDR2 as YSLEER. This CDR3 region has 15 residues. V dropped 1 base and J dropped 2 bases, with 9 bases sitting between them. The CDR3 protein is CASSQVSGAYNEQFF. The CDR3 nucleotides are TGCGCCAGCAGCCAAGTCTCAGGGGCCTACAATGAGCAGTTCTTC.

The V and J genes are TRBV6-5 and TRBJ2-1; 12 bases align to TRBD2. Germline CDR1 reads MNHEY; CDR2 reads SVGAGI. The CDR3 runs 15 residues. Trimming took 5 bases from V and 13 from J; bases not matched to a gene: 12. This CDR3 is CASSRLAGAYNYQFF. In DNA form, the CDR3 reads TGTGCCAGCAGTCGACTAGCGGGGGCCTACAATTATCAGTTCTTC.

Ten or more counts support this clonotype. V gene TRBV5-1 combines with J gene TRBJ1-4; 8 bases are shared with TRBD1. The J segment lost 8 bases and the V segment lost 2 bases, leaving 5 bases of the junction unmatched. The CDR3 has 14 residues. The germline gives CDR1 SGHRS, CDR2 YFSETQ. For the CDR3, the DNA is TGCGCCAGCAGCTTAAGGACAGGGAACGAAAAACTGTTTTTT. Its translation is CASSLRTGNEKLFF. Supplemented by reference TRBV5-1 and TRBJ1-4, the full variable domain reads KAGVTQTPRYLIKTRGQQVTLSCSPISGHRSVSWYQQTPGQGLQFLFEYFSETQRNKGNFPGRFSGRQFSNSRSEMNVSTLELGDSALYLCASSLRTGNEKLFFGSGTQLSVL.

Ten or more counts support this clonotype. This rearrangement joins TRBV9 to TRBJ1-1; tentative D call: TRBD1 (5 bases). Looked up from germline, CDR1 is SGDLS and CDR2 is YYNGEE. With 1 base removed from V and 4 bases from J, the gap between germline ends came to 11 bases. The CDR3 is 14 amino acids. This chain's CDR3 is CASSVLGDRTEAFF. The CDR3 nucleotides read TGTGCCAGCAGCGTATTGGGGGACCGCACTGAAGCTTTCTTT.